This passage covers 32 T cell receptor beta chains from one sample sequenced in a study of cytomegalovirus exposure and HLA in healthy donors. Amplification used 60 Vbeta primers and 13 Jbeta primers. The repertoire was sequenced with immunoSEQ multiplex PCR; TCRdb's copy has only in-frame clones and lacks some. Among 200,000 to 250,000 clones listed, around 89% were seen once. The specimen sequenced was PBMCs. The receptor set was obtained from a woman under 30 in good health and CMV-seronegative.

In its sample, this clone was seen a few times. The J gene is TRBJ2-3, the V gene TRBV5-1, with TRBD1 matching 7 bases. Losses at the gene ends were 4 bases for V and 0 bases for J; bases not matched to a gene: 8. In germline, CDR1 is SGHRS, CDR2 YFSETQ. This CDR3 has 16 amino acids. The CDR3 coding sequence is TGCGCCAGCAGCCGAACAGGGGTTTCTAGCACAGATACGCAGTATTTT. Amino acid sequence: CASSRTGVSSTDTQYF.

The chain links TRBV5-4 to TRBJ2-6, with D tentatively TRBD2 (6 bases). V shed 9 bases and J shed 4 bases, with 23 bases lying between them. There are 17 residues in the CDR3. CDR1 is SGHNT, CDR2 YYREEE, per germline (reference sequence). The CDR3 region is CATTRGRPLSGANVLTF. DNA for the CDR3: TGTGCCACGACTAGAGGCAGGCCCCTGTCCGGGGCCAACGTCCTGACTTTC.

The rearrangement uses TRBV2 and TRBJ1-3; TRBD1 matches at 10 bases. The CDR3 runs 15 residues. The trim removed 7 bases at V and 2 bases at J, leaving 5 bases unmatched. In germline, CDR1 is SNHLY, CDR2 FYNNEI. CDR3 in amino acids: CASTGQGGAGNTIYF. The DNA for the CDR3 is TGTGCCAGCACCGGACAGGGGGGGGCTGGAAACACCATATATTTT.

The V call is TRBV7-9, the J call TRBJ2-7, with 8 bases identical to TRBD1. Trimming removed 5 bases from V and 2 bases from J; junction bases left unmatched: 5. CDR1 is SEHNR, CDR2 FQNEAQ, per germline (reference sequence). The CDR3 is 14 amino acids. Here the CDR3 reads CASSKQGEAYEQYF. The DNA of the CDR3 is TGTGCCAGCAGCAAACAGGGGGAGGCCTACGAGCAGTACTTC. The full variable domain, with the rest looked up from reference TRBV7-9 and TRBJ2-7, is DTGVSQNPRHKITKRGQNVTFRCDPISEHNRLYWYRQTLGQGPEFLTYFQNEAQLEKSRLLSDRFSAERPKGSFSTLEIQRTEQGDSAMYLCASSKQGEAYEQYFGPGTRLTVT.

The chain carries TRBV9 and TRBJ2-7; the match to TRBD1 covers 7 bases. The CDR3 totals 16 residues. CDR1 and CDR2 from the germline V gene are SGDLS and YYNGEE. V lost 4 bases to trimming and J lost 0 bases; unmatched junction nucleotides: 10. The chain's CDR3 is CASSSEGGQDSYEQYF. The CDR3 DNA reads TGTGCCAGCAGCTCCGAAGGCGGACAGGACTCCTACGAGCAGTACTTC.

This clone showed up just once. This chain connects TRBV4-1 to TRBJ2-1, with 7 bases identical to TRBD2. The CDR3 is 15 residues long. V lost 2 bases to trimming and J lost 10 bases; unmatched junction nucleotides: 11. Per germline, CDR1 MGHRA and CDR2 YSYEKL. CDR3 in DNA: TGCGCCAGCAGCCAAAGAAGTAATCGGGGGGACGAGCAGTTCTTC. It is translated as CASSQRSNRGDEQFF.

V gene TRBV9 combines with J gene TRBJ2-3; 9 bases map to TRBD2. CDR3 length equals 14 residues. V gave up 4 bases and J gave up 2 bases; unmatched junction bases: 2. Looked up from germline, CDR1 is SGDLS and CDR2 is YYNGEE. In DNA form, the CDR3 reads TGTGCCAGCAGCAAGCGGGGGGACACAGATACGCAGTATTTT. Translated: CASSKRGDTDTQYF.

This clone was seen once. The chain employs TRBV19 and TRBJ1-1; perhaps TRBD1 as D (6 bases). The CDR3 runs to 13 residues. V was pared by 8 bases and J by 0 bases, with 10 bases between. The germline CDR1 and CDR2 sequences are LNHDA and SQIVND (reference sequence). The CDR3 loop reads CASGGRLNTEAFF. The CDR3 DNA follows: TGTGCCAGTGGGGGCCGATTGAACACTGAAGCTTTCTTT.

This CDR3 is CASSQYIDRAGEQYF. The DNA of the CDR3 is TGCGCCAGCAGCCAGTACATCGACAGGGCTGGAGAGCAGTACTTC. This rearrangement joins TRBV4-3 to TRBJ2-7, with 7 bases aligning to TRBD1. Trimming removed 3 bases from V and 7 bases from J; junction bases left unmatched: 12. Germline-derived CDR1 and CDR2 are LGHNA and YSLEER. This CDR3 has 15 residues.

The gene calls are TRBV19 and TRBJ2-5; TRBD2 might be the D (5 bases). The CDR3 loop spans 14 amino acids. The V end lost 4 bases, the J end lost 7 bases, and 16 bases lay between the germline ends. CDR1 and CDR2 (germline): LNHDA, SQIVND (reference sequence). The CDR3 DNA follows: TGTGCCAGTAGTACCCTGACCCCAGGAGGGACCCAGTACTTC. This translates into CASSTLTPGGTQYF.

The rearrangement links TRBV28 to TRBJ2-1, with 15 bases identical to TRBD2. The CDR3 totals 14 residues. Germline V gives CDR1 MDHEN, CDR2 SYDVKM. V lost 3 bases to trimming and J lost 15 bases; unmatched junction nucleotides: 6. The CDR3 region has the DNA TGTGCCAGCAGTTTTCCAGGACTAGCGGGAGGGGCGTTCTTC. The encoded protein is CASSFPGLAGGAFF.

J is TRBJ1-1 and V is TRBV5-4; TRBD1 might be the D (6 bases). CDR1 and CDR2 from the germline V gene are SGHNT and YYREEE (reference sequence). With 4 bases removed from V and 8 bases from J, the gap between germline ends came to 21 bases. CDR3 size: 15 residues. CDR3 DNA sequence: TGTGCCAGCAGCCCGAAGGACAGTAAGGGAGCCGAAGCTTTCTTT. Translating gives CASSPKDSKGAEAFF.

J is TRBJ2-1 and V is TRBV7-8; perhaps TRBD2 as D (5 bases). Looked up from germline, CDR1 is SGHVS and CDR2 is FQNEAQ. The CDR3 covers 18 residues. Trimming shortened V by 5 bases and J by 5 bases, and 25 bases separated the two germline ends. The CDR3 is CASSPTVSVSSRNNEQFF. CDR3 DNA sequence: TGTGCCAGCAGCCCTACCGTTTCAGTGTCTAGCCGGAACAATGAGCAGTTCTTC.

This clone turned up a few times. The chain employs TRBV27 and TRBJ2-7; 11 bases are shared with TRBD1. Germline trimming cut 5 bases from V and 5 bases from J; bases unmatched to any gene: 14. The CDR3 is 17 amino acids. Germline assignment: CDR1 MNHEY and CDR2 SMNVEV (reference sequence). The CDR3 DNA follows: TGTGCCAGCAGTAGGCGGGACAGGGGGAATCAGGCGGACGAGCAGTACTTC. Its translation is CASSRRDRGNQADEQYF.

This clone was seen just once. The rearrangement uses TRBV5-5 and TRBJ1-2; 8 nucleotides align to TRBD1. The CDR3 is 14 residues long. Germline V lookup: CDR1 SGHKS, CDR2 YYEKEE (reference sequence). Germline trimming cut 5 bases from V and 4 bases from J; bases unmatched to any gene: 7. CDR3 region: CASRQGGGSYGYTF. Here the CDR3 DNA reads TGTGCCAGCAGACAGGGGGGGGGATCCTATGGCTACACCTTC.

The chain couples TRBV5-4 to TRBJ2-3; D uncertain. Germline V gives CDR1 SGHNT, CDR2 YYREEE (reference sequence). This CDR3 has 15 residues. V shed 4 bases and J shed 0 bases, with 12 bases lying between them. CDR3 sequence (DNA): TGTGCCAGCAGCCGAGACATCGCTAGCACAGATACGCAGTATTTT. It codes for CASSRDIASTDTQYF.

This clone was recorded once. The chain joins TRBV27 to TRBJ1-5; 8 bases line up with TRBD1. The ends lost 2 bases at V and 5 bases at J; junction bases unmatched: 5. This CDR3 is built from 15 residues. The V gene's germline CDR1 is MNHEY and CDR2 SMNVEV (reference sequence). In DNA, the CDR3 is TGTGCCAGCAGTTTAACGGCAGGGGGCGATCAGCCCCAGCATTTT. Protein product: CASSLTAGGDQPQHF.

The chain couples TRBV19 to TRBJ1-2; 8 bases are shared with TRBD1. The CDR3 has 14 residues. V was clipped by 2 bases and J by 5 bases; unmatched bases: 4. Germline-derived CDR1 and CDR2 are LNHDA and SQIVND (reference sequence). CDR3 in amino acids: CASSIFDRGYGYTF. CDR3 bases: TGTGCCAGTAGTATATTTGACAGGGGATATGGCTACACCTTC.

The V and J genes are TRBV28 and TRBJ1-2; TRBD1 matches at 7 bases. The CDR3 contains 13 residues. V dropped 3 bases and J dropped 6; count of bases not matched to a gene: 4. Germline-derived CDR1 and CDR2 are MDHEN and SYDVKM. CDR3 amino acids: CASSFVRGDGYTF. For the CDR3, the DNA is TGTGCCAGCAGTTTTGTCAGGGGGGATGGCTACACCTTC.

The CDR3 sequence: CASRNREENEKLFF. CDR3 DNA sequence: TGTGCCAGCAGAAACCGGGAAGAAAATGAAAAACTGTTTTTT. J is TRBJ1-4 and V is TRBV2; D not resolved. The CDR3 runs 14 residues. Between the trimmed V and J ends, which lost 6 bases and 5 bases, there was a span of 13 bases. Germline-derived CDR1 and CDR2 are SNHLY and FYNNEI. The entire variable domain, with the rest obtained from reference TRBV2 and TRBJ1-4, is as follows: EPEVTQTPSHQVTQMGQEVILRCVPISNHLYFYWYRQILGQKVEFLVSFYNNEISEKSEIFDDQFSVERPDGSNFTLKIRSTKLEDSAMYFCASRNREENEKLFFGSGTQLSVL.

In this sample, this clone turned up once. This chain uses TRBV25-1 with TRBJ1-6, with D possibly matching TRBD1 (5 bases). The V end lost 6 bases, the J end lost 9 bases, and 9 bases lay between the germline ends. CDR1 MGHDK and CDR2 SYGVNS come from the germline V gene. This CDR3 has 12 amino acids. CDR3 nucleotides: TGTGCCAGCAGCCCAGGGATTTCACCCCTCCACTTT. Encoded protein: CASSPGISPLHF.

The CDR3 DNA reads as TGTGCCAGCAGCGCGGGACAGCGATCTTCACCCCTCCACTTT. Amino acid sequence: CASSAGQRSSPLHF. The V gene is TRBV9, the J gene TRBJ1-6, with 7 positions matching TRBD1. This CDR3 comprises 14 residues. Germline values: CDR1 SGDLS, CDR2 YYNGEE. V lost 3 bases and J lost 9; bases outside the gene matches: 6.

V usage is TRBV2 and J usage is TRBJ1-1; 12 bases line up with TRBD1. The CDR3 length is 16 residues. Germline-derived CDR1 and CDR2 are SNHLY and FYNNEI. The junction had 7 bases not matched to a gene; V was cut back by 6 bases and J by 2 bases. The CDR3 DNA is TGTGCCAGCAGGGGGACAGGGGGCGTAAGAAACACTGAAGCTTTCTTT. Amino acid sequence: CASRGTGGVRNTEAFF. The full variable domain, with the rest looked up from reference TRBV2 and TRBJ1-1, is EPEVTQTPSHQVTQMGQEVILRCVPISNHLYFYWYRQILGQKVEFLVSFYNNEISEKSEIFDDQFSVERPDGSNFTLKIRSTKLEDSAMYFCASRGTGGVRNTEAFFGQGTRLTVV.

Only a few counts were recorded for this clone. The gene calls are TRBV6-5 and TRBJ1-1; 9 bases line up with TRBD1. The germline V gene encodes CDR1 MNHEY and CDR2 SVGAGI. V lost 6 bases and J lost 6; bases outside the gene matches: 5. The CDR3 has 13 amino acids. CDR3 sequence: CASSGTGRAEAFF. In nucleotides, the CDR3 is TGTGCCAGCAGCGGGACAGGGAGGGCTGAAGCTTTCTTT.

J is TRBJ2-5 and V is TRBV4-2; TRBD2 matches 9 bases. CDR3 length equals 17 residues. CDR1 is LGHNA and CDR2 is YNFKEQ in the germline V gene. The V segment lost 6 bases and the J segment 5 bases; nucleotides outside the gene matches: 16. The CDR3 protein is CASSLRGSGGPQETQYF. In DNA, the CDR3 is TGTGCCAGCAGTCTTAGGGGGAGCGGGGGGCCACAGGAGACCCAGTACTTC.

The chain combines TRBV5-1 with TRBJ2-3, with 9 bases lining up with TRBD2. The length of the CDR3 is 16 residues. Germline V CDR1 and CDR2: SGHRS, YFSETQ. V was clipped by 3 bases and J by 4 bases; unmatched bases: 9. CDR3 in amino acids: CASSYSPGLAPDTQYF. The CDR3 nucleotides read TGCGCCAGCAGCTATAGTCCGGGACTAGCTCCAGATACGCAGTATTTT.

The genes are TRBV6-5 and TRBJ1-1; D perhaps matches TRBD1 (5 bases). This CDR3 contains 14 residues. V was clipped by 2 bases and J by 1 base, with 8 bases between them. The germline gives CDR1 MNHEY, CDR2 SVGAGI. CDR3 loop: CASSYRGTNTEAFF. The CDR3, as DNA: TGTGCCAGCAGTTACCGCGGGACGAACACTGAAGCTTTCTTT.

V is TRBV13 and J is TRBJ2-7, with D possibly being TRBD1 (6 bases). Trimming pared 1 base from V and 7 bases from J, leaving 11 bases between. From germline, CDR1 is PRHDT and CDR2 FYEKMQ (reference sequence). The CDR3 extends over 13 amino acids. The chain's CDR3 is CASSLEYTGEQYF. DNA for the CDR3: TGTGCCAGCAGCTTAGAATATACAGGGGAGCAGTACTTC.

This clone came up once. CDR3 region: CASSDSASGGLLAKNIQYF. CDR3 sequence (DNA): TGTGCCAGCAGTGACTCTGCGAGCGGGGGGCTACTAGCCAAAAACATTCAGTACTTC. The chain is built from TRBV6-4 and TRBJ2-4; TRBD2 agrees at 9 bases. Trimming took 0 bases from V and 0 from J; bases not matched to a gene: 9. This CDR3 contains 19 residues. The germline V gene encodes CDR1 MRHNA and CDR2 SNTAGT.

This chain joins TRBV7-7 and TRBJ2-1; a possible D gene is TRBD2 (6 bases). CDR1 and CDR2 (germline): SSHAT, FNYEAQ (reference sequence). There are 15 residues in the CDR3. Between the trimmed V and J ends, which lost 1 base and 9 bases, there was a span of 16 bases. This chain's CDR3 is CASSLGGFGGVEQFF. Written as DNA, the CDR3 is TGTGCCAGCAGCTTAGGGGGGTTTGGCGGGGTTGAGCAGTTCTTC. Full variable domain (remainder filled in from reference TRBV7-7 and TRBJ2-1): GAGVSQSPRYKVTKRGQDVTLRCDPISSHATLYWYQQALGQGPEFLTYFNYEAQPDKSGLPSDRFSAERPEGSISTLTIQRTEQRDSAMYRCASSLGGFGGVEQFFGPGTRLTVL.

CDR3 amino acids: CASSQVLGVNTEAFF. The DNA for the CDR3 is TGCGCCAGCAGCCAGGTACTTGGAGTGAACACTGAAGCTTTCTTT. The J gene is TRBJ1-1, the V gene TRBV4-1; unclear D gene. Germline assignment: CDR1 MGHRA and CDR2 YSYEKL. The V gene lost 3 bases and the J gene lost 0 bases, with 11 bases spanning the gap. The CDR3 consists of 15 residues.

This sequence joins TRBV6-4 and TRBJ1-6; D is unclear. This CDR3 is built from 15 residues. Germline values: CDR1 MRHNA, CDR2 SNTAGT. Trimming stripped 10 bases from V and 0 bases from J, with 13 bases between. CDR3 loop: CATRLQSSYNSPLHF. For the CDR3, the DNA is TGTGCCACCCGACTACAGAGCTCCTATAATTCACCCCTCCACTTT.